Shown below are 25 T cell receptor beta chains from a single sample sequenced in a study of blood T cell repertoires in COVID-19. The assay was immunoSEQ multiplex PCR, and TCRdb's table has in-frame clones only and misses some. The sample yields about 80,000 clones, around four fifths seen once. Source material: peripheral blood. The receptors stem from a man older than 75 with active or convalescent COVID-19.

The chain uses TRBV6-1 and TRBJ1-1; weak D call: TRBD1 (5 bases). Germline CDR1 is MNHNS and CDR2 is SASEGT. The CDR3 has 11 residues. Trimming took 1 base from V and 11 from J, leaving 8 bases between them. CDR3 DNA sequence: TGTGCCAGCAGTGAAGGACAGAGGGCTTTCTTT. It yields the protein CASSEGQRAFF.

V usage is TRBV18 and J usage is TRBJ1-4; 7 nucleotides match TRBD1. Trimming cost V 0 bases and J 5 bases; bases outside gene matches: 6. Germline CDR1 reads KGHSH; CDR2 reads LQKENI. This CDR3 has 16 amino acids. Here the CDR3 reads CASSPPMPGGNEKLFF. In DNA form, the CDR3 reads TGTGCCAGCTCACCACCGATGCCAGGGGGAAATGAAAAACTGTTTTTT.

This chain connects TRBV5-4 to TRBJ1-2; no clear D gene. The V gene lost 1 base and the J gene lost 6 bases, with 10 bases spanning the gap. The CDR3 has 13 amino acids. Looked up from germline, CDR1 is SGHNT and CDR2 is YYREEE (reference sequence). The CDR3, as DNA: TGTGCCAGCAGCTTGTTACGGGAGGATGGCTACACCTTC. The encoded protein is CASSLLREDGYTF. Combining the CDR3 with reference TRBV5-4 and TRBJ1-2 gives the whole variable domain ETGVTQSPTHLIKTRGQQVTLRCSSQSGHNTVSWYQQALGQGPQFIFQYYREEENGRGNFPPRFSGLQFPNYSSELNVNALELDDSALYLCASSLLREDGYTFGSGTRLTVV.

This clone was counted ten times or more. The V call is TRBV27, the J call TRBJ2-7; TRBD2 matches at 13 bases. The CDR3 spans 15 residues. The V gene's germline CDR1 is MNHEY and CDR2 SMNVEV (reference sequence). The V gene end was trimmed by 3 bases and the J gene end by 2 bases; junction bases not matched to a gene: 1. As DNA, the CDR3 is TGTGCCAGCAGTTTTGGGACTAGCGGGACCTACGAGCAGTACTTC. Translated: CASSFGTSGTYEQYF.

This clone was counted ten times or more. The chain carries TRBV11-3 and TRBJ2-2, with 9 bases fitting TRBD1. Trimming at V came to 4 bases and at J to 3 bases, leaving 6 bases not matched to a gene. Germline CDR1 SGHNT, CDR2 YENEEA. The CDR3 runs to 16 residues. CDR3 DNA sequence: TGTGCCAGCAGCTCCTGGACAGGGGCGGACACCGGGGAGCTGTTTTTT. It encodes CASSSWTGADTGELFF.

This clone was picked up a small number of times. This chain uses TRBV9 with TRBJ1-6; TRBD1 might be the D (5 bases). V was cut by 2 bases and J by 5 bases, with 8 bases left in between. Germline lookup yields CDR1 SGDLS and CDR2 YYNGEE. The CDR3 covers 14 residues. In DNA, the CDR3 is TGTGCCAGCAGCGTGGGACTGGATAATTCACCCCTCCACTTT. This codes for CASSVGLDNSPLHF.

J is TRBJ2-1 and V is TRBV28, with 13 bases fitting TRBD2. Germline-derived CDR1 and CDR2 are MDHEN and SYDVKM. Trimming at V came to 5 bases and at J to 5 bases, leaving 9 bases not matched to a gene. This CDR3 region has 17 residues. The chain's CDR3 is CASSKLAGGPRDNEQFF. The CDR3 bases are TGTGCCAGCAGTAAACTAGCGGGAGGGCCAAGGGACAATGAGCAGTTCTTC.

The genes are TRBV6-5 and TRBJ1-6; tentatively, D is TRBD1 (5 bases). V was trimmed by 0 bases and J by 9 bases, leaving 15 bases between them. The CDR3 consists of 16 residues. The germline V gene encodes CDR1 MNHEY and CDR2 SVGAGI. The CDR3 sequence: CASSYSYPDKGSPLHF. The CDR3 bases are TGTGCCAGCAGTTACTCGTACCCGGACAAAGGTTCACCCCTCCACTTT.

The chain recombines TRBV2 with TRBJ2-1; TRBD1 agrees at 7 bases. This CDR3 comprises 12 residues. The germline V gene has CDR1 SNHLY and CDR2 FYNNEI. V was pared by 6 bases and J by 4 bases, with 0 bases of the junction left unmatched. In nucleotides, the CDR3 is TGTGCCAGCAGGGACAGGTACAATGAGCAGTTCTTC. Residues: CASRDRYNEQFF.

The chain links TRBV6-2 or TRBV6-3 to TRBJ2-7, with a weak D call TRBD2 (6 bases). Trimming removed 5 bases at V and 3 bases at J, with 29 bases between. The V gene's germline CDR1 is MNHEY and CDR2 SVGEGT. There are 19 residues in the CDR3. CDR3 amino acids: CASSPRDWFGQGANYEQYF. As DNA, the CDR3 is TGTGCCAGCAGTCCGCGGGACTGGTTTGGGCAGGGAGCGAACTACGAGCAGTACTTC.

The V and J genes are TRBV3-1 (or the pseudogene TRBV3-2) and TRBJ1-1, with TRBD1 as a possible D gene (6 bases). The germline V and J ends were trimmed by 0 bases and 3 bases, with 8 bases remaining between them. This CDR3 comprises 14 residues. From germline, CDR1 is LGHDT and CDR2 YNNKEL (reference sequence). CDR3 amino acids: CASSQDRGYTEAFF. The CDR3 region has the DNA TGTGCCAGCAGCCAAGACAGGGGTTACACTGAAGCTTTCTTT.

The chain couples TRBV9 to TRBJ2-3; perhaps TRBD2 as D (5 bases). V was pared by 0 bases and J by 3 bases, with 8 bases between. Per germline, CDR1 SGDLS and CDR2 YYNGEE. The CDR3 sequence is 14 residues long. CDR3: CASSVDRETDTQYF. CDR3 nucleotides: TGTGCCAGCAGCGTAGATAGGGAGACAGATACGCAGTATTTT. Full variable domain (outside the CDR3, taken from reference TRBV9 and TRBJ2-3): DSGVTQTPKHLITATGQRVTLRCSPRSGDLSVYWYQQSLDQGLQFLIQYYNGEERAKGNILERFSAQQFPDLHSELNLSSLELGDSALYFCASSVDRETDTQYFGPGTRLTVL.

The J gene is TRBJ1-1, the V gene TRBV6-2 or TRBV6-3; a weak D match, TRBD1 (5 bases). V was clipped by 6 bases and J by 1 base, with 15 bases between them. Per the germline V gene, CDR1 is MNHEY and CDR2 is SVGEGT. This CDR3 is 15 amino acids long. CDR3 loop: CASSSTGLQNTEAFF. CDR3 nucleotides: TGTGCCAGCAGCTCAACGGGACTTCAGAACACTGAAGCTTTCTTT.

The V and J genes are TRBV6-4 and TRBJ2-7, with a possible D match to TRBD2 (7 bases). Trimming left V 4 bases short and J 2 bases short, with 12 bases between. The CDR3 sequence is 14 residues long. Germline V gene sequence: CDR1 MRHNA, CDR2 SNTAGT. The CDR3 DNA follows: TGTGCCAGCAGTGTCGAGGGGGGGCCCTACGAGCAGTACTTC. This translates into CASSVEGGPYEQYF.

In regard to this clone: In the same sample, other DNA sequences code for this CDR3. The V gene is TRBV18, the J gene TRBJ2-7, with TRBD1 matching 10 bases. The CDR3 runs 14 residues. Germline trimming cut 3 bases from V and 2 bases from J; bases unmatched to any gene: 1. Germline CDR1 and CDR2: KGHSH and LQKENI. CDR3 region: CASSPGTGAYEQYF. As DNA, the CDR3 is TGTGCCAGCTCACCCGGGACAGGGGCCTACGAGCAGTACTTC.

The chain employs TRBV2 and TRBJ2-7, with D perhaps TRBD1 (5 bases). The CDR3 contains 12 residues. V was clipped by 7 bases and J by 2 bases, with 9 bases between them. The germline gives CDR1 SNHLY, CDR2 FYNNEI. In DNA, the CDR3 is TGTGCCAGCACTCAGGGAACCTACGAGCAGTACTTC. Amino acid sequence: CASTQGTYEQYF. Together with reference TRBV2 and TRBJ2-7, the CDR3 gives the full variable domain: EPEVTQTPSHQVTQMGQEVILRCVPISNHLYFYWYRQILGQKVEFLVSFYNNEISEKSEIFDDQFSVERPDGSNFTLKIRSTKLEDSAMYFCASTQGTYEQYFGPGTRLTVT.

The rearrangement uses TRBV2 and TRBJ2-7, with 8 nucleotides matching TRBD1. The CDR3 runs 14 residues. Germline CDR1 SNHLY, CDR2 FYNNEI. The ends lost 6 bases at V and 0 bases at J; junction bases unmatched: 4. This CDR3 is CASRDGQGSYEQYF. CDR3 DNA sequence: TGTGCCAGCAGAGACGGACAGGGCTCCTACGAGCAGTACTTC.

This clone was seen a few times. The chain combines TRBV12-5 with TRBJ1-1; the D is unclear. The CDR3 runs 13 residues. Germline V CDR1 and CDR2: LGHNT, FRNRAP. The ends were cut back, 1 base at V and 2 bases at J, with 5 bases in the middle. The DNA of the CDR3 is TGTGCTAGTGGTTTGGACAGAAACACTGAAGCTTTCTTT. Its protein is CASGLDRNTEAFF. The whole variable domain, remainder taken from reference TRBV12-5 and TRBJ1-1, is DARVTQTPRHKVTEMGQEVTMRCQPILGHNTVFWYRQTMMQGLELLAYFRNRAPLDDSGMPKDRFSAEMPDATLATLKIQPSEPRDSAVYFCASGLDRNTEAFFGQGTRLTVV.

This chain uses TRBV7-8 with TRBJ2-1; no reliable D call. The germline V gene encodes CDR1 SGHVS and CDR2 FQNEAQ. The CDR3 covers 12 residues. Trimming removed 7 bases from V and 9 bases from J, with 13 bases in between. The CDR3 sequence: CASTPRLGEQFF. CDR3 sequence (DNA): TGTGCCAGCACCCCGAGGTTGGGTGAGCAGTTCTTC. Together with reference TRBV7-8 and TRBJ2-1, the CDR3 gives the full variable domain: GAGVSQSPRYKVAKRGQDVALRCDPISGHVSLFWYQQALGQGPEFLTYFQNEAQLDKSGLPSDRFFAERPEGSVSTLKIQRTQQEDSAVYLCASTPRLGEQFFGPGTRLTVL.

The rearrangement links TRBV2 to TRBJ2-5; 9 nucleotides align to TRBD1. The germline CDR1 and CDR2 sequences are SNHLY and FYNNEI. J gave up 5 bases and V 5 bases, and 9 bases lay outside the gene matches. This CDR3 has 15 residues. DNA of the CDR3: TGTGCCAGCAGTATGACAGGGGGGAGGTGGGAGACCCAGTACTTC. It specifies CASSMTGGRWETQYF.

This clone appeared a single time. The chain recombines TRBV29-1 with TRBJ2-7; 8 bases fit TRBD1. The CDR3 runs 14 residues. In germline, CDR1 is SQVTM, CDR2 ANQGSEA. V shed 6 bases, J shed 2 bases, and the junction held 9 bases outside the gene matches. CDR3 DNA sequence: TGCAGCGTAGTCGGACAGGGCTTTCCCTACGAGCAGTACTTC. It specifies CSVVGQGFPYEQYF.

This clone has a handful of counts. The chain couples TRBV6-5 to TRBJ2-7, with 8 nucleotides matching TRBD1. J lost 2 bases, V lost 9 bases, and 9 bases had no gene match. CDR3 size: 14 residues. Germline CDR1 reads MNHEY; CDR2 reads SVGAGI. The CDR3, as DNA: TGTGCCAGTCCGACAGGGGCTCCCCCCTACGAGCAGTACTTC. Protein: CASPTGAPPYEQYF.

The chain links TRBV11-2 to TRBJ2-7; 12 nucleotides match TRBD2. The CDR3 covers 15 residues. Germline CDR1 and CDR2: SGHAT and FQNNGV. V dropped 5 bases and J dropped 1; count of bases not matched to a gene: 3. The CDR3 nucleotides are TGTGCCAGCAGCCCTCTAGCGGGAGGGTCCTACGAGCAGTACTTC. Its translation is CASSPLAGGSYEQYF.

This clone has a handful of counts. The chain couples TRBV11-2 to TRBJ2-4; D perhaps matches TRBD1 (6 bases). Trimming pared 4 bases from V and 0 bases from J, leaving 13 bases between. Germline V gives CDR1 SGHAT, CDR2 FQNNGV. The CDR3 consists of 16 residues. CDR3 nucleotide sequence: TGTGCCAGCAGCTCCGTGGGGGCCCTAGCCAAAAACATTCAGTACTTC. As protein: CASSSVGALAKNIQYF.

The chain uses TRBV7-2 and TRBJ1-1, with no clear D. The CDR3 covers 15 residues. Trimming took 7 bases from V and 1 from J, leaving 16 bases between them. The V gene's germline CDR1 is SGHTA and CDR2 FQGNSA. The CDR3 sequence: CASTSEGRRNTEAFF. DNA for the CDR3: TGTGCCAGCACCTCCGAGGGCAGGAGGAACACTGAAGCTTTCTTT.